This passage covers 18 T cell receptor beta chains from one sample sequenced in a study of Ad26.COV2.S vaccination and SARS-CoV-2 variants. The treatment is: about 20 received Ad26.COV2.S at low or high dose, single or two shots; about 5 received placebo; per-sample allocation not given. Each sample was drawn 63 days after the first injection (of vaccine or placebo). Here immunoSEQ multiplex PCR was the method, and the copy in TCRdb shows in-frame clones only, minus some. This table has under 600,000 clones, 89% appearing once. This material consisted of peripheral blood, taken in a trial of Ad26.COV2.S vaccine versus placebo. The receptors stem from a person between 18 and 59 years old who received the Ad26.COV2.S COVID-19 vaccine or a placebo.

This chain uses TRBV5-1 with TRBJ1-3, with D uncertain. Germline assignment: CDR1 SGHRS and CDR2 YFSETQ. The CDR3 contains 15 residues. V was clipped by 3 bases and J by 0 bases, with 10 bases between them. The CDR3 nucleotides are TGCGCCAGCAGCTCGGGAACCGGCTCTGGAAACACCATATATTTT. Amino acid sequence: CASSSGTGSGNTIYF.

This chain uses TRBV2 with TRBJ2-2; 11 nucleotides align to TRBD2. Germline lookup yields CDR1 SNHLY and CDR2 FYNNEI. V lost 4 bases to trimming and J lost 4 bases; unmatched junction nucleotides: 2. The CDR3 totals 15 residues. The CDR3 nucleotides are TGTGCCAGCAGTGGAACTAGCGGGAGCACCGGGGAGCTGTTTTTT. It codes for CASSGTSGSTGELFF. The variable domain in full, with the rest retrieved from reference TRBV2 and TRBJ2-2, is EPEVTQTPSHQVTQMGQEVILRCVPISNHLYFYWYRQILGQKVEFLVSFYNNEISEKSEIFDDQFSVERPDGSNFTLKIRSTKLEDSAMYFCASSGTSGSTGELFFGEGSRLTVL.

The chain recombines TRBV5-1 with TRBJ2-1, with TRBD1 as a possible D gene (6 bases). The CDR3 is 14 residues long. Between the trimmed V and J ends, which lost 0 bases and 7 bases, there was a span of 11 bases. The germline gives CDR1 SGHRS, CDR2 YFSETQ. The CDR3 region is CASSLVGGYNEQFF. CDR3 coding DNA: TGCGCCAGCAGCTTGGTAGGGGGTTATAATGAGCAGTTCTTC.

The CDR3 region is CATSTRQNIQYF. The CDR3 nucleotides read TGTGCCACCAGCACCCGACAGAACATTCAGTACTTC. This chain connects TRBV15 to TRBJ2-4; D perhaps matches TRBD1 (5 bases). Germline lookup yields CDR1 LNHNV and CDR2 YYDKDF (reference sequence). Trimming stripped 4 bases from V and 7 bases from J, with 8 bases between. The CDR3 totals 12 residues.

The V gene is TRBV7-8, the J gene TRBJ1-1; D possibly corresponds to TRBD1 (5 bases). The CDR3 is 15 residues long. CDR1 and CDR2 from the germline V gene are SGHVS and FQNEAQ. V gave up 6 bases and J gave up 0 bases, with 14 bases separating them. The CDR3 protein is CASSKWTNMNTEAFF. DNA for the CDR3: TGTGCCAGCAGTAAATGGACAAACATGAACACTGAAGCTTTCTTT.

The chain couples TRBV15 to TRBJ2-2; D remains unclear. Trimming cost V 7 bases and J 6 bases, with 9 bases left between them. Germline V CDR1 and CDR2: LNHNV, YYDKDF (reference sequence). CDR3 length: 12 amino acids. The CDR3 bases are TGTGCCACCAACCCGGGCCCCGGGGAGCTGTTTTTT. Amino acids: CATNPGPGELFF.

This clone appeared once. This chain links TRBV3-1 (or the pseudogene TRBV3-2) with TRBJ1-2; no definite D call. Deletions cut 1 base from V and 8 bases from J, with 11 bases between. Germline CDR1 reads LGHDT; CDR2 reads YNNKEL (reference sequence). This CDR3 has 13 amino acids. The CDR3 region has the DNA TGTGCCAGCAGCCAAGTTGGCGGGCGCGGCTACACCTTC. Its translation: CASSQVGGRGYTF.

The CDR3 region is CASSVATGLREGNTIYF. CDR3 bases: TGTGCCAGCAGCGTAGCTACAGGGCTCCGCGAAGGAAACACCATATATTTT. The chain combines TRBV9 with TRBJ1-3, with D possibly matching TRBD1 (6 bases). Trimming removed 0 bases from V and 4 bases from J, with 17 bases in between. Germline V CDR1 and CDR2: SGDLS, YYNGEE. The CDR3 loop spans 17 amino acids.

This clone showed up just a few times. This chain connects TRBV19 to TRBJ2-7; the D gene is possibly TRBD1 (7 bases). Germline V gene sequence: CDR1 LNHDA, CDR2 SQIVND (reference sequence). The CDR3 has 13 residues. Between the trimmed V and J ends, which lost 5 bases and 5 bases, there was a span of 13 bases. CDR3 sequence reads: CASSLGRGDEQYF. For the CDR3, the DNA is TGTGCCAGTAGTCTTGGCAGGGGGGACGAGCAGTACTTC.

This clone has a single count. V and J are TRBV7-8 and TRBJ1-2; D might be TRBD1 (5 bases). Looked up from germline, CDR1 is SGHVS and CDR2 is FQNEAQ. This CDR3 has 14 amino acids. V dropped 5 bases and J dropped 2 bases, with 12 bases sitting between them. This CDR3 reads CASSLIGGNYGYTF. The CDR3, as DNA: TGTGCCAGCAGCCTCATCGGGGGAAACTATGGCTACACCTTC.

A few counts support this clone. CDR3 DNA sequence: TGTGCCAGCAGCCCAAGAGAGGGGGAACAAAACTACGAGCAGTACTTC. Its protein product is CASSPREGEQNYEQYF. This chain joins TRBV7-9 and TRBJ2-7; D is perhaps TRBD1 (6 bases). Germline CDR1 reads SEHNR; CDR2 reads FQNEAQ (reference sequence). V lost 5 bases and J lost 3, with 20 bases in between. This CDR3 is 16 amino acids long.

The chain uses TRBV5-4 and TRBJ2-1; D is uncertain. V lost 5 bases, J lost 6 bases, and 21 bases lay in between. The CDR3 covers 16 residues. Germline V gene lookup returns CDR1 SGHNT and CDR2 YYREEE (reference sequence). Here the CDR3 reads CASRHRTELGVNEQFF. In DNA, the CDR3 is TGTGCCAGCAGACACCGGACGGAGCTAGGCGTCAATGAGCAGTTCTTC.

CDR3 amino acids: CASSHGLRNYGYTF. In DNA, the CDR3 is TGTGCCAGCAGTCATGGCCTCCGGAACTATGGCTACACCTTC. The V gene is TRBV9, the J gene TRBJ1-2, with D uncertain. The CDR3 consists of 14 residues. CDR1 SGDLS and CDR2 YYNGEE come from the germline V gene. The V gene lost 5 bases and the J gene lost 2 bases, with 13 bases spanning the gap.

The chain uses TRBV19 and TRBJ2-1; 10 bases are shared with TRBD1. CDR1 is LNHDA, CDR2 SQIVND, per germline (reference sequence). Unmatched junction bases numbered 4, after V lost 3 bases and J lost 2 bases. CDR3 size: 16 residues. In DNA form, the CDR3 reads TGTGCCAGTAGTATCCCCGGGACAGGGGCCTACAATGAGCAGTTCTTC. Protein product: CASSIPGTGAYNEQFF.

The CDR3: CASSLIGQGAQGYTF. As DNA, the CDR3 is TGTGCCAGCAGTTTAATAGGACAGGGGGCGCAGGGCTACACCTTC. This chain joins TRBV28 and TRBJ1-2; 11 bases agree with TRBD1. CDR1 is MDHEN and CDR2 is SYDVKM in the germline V gene. The V segment lost 2 bases and the J segment 8 bases; nucleotides outside the gene matches: 7. The CDR3 is 15 residues long.

This chain links TRBV25-1 with TRBJ2-1; TRBD2 might be the D (6 bases). CDR1 is MGHDK, CDR2 SYGVNS, per germline. The CDR3 is 14 amino acids. V lost 1 base, J lost 9 bases, and 13 bases lay in between. Written as DNA, the CDR3 is TGTGCCAGCAGTGAATGGAGGACTACCGGTGAGCAGTTCTTC. Its translation: CASSEWRTTGEQFF.

The chain couples TRBV6-2 or TRBV6-3 to TRBJ2-7, with D tentatively TRBD2 (6 bases). The CDR3 extends over 15 amino acids. Germline V gene data show CDR1 as MNHEY and CDR2 as SVGEGT. Trimming left V 5 bases short and J 0 bases short, with 14 bases between. The CDR3 sequence: CASSQRPGDSYEQYF. DNA for the CDR3: TGTGCCAGCAGTCAGCGACCGGGGGACTCCTACGAGCAGTACTTC.

Remarks on this clone: The same CDR3 arises from other DNA sequences in this sample as well. The rearrangement uses TRBV7-6 and TRBJ2-3, with a tentative D call TRBD2 (5 bases). V lost 1 base, J lost 1 base, and 9 bases lay in between. This CDR3 spans 15 amino acids. Germline V gives CDR1 SGHVS, CDR2 FNYEAQ. For the CDR3, the DNA is TGTGCCAGCAGCTTAGTTGCGGAGGGCACAGATACGCAGTATTTT. Its translation: CASSLVAEGTDTQYF. The full variable domain, its missing parts supplied by reference TRBV7-6 and TRBJ2-3, is GAGVSQSPRYKVTKRGQDVALRCDPISGHVSLYWYRQALGQGPEFLTYFNYEAQQDKSGLPNDRFSAERPEGSISTLTIQRTEQRDSAMYRCASSLVAEGTDTQYFGPGTRLTVL.